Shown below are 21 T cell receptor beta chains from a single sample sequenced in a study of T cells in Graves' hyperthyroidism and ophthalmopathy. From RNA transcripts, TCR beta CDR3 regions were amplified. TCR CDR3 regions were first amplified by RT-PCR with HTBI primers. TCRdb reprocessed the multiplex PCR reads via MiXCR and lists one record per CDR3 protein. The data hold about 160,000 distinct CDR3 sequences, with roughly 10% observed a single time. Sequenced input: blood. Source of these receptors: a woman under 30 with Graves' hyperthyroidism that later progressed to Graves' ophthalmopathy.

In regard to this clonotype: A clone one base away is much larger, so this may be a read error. DNA for the CDR3: TGTGCCAGCGGGTCGGTGCTCCATCAGCCCCAGCATTTT. Translating gives CASGSVLHQPQHF. The chain recombines TRBV12-3 or TRBV12-4 with TRBJ1-5; the D is unclear. This CDR3 is built from 13 residues. Trimming stripped 8 bases from V and 5 bases from J, with 13 bases between.

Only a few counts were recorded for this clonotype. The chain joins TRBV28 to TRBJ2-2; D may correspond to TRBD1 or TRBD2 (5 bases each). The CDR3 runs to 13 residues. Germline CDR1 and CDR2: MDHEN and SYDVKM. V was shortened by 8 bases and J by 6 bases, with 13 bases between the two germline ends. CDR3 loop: CASGAGLPGELFF. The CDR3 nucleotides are TGTGCCAGCGGGGCTGGACTCCCCGGGGAGCTGTTTTTT.

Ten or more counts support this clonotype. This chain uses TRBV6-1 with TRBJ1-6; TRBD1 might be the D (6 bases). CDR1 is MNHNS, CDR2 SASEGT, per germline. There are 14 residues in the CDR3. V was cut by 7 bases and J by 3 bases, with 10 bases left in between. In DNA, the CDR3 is TGTGCCAGCAACCGACAGGACTATAATTCACCCCTCCACTTT. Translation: CASNRQDYNSPLHF.

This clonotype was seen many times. In nucleotides, the CDR3 is TGTGCCTGGAGTCAGAAGGACACTGAAGCTTTCTTT. Protein sequence: CAWSQKDTEAFF. V gene TRBV30 combines with J gene TRBJ1-1; D uncertain. The CDR3 is made up of 12 amino acids. The ends were cut back, 2 bases at V and 3 bases at J, with 7 bases in the middle. The germline V gene encodes CDR1 GTSNPN and CDR2 SVGIG (reference sequence).

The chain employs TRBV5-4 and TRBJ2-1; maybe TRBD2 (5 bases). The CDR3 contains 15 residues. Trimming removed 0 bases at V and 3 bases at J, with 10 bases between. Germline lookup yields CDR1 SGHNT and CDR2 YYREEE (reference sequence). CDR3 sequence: CASSLVVRDYNEQFF. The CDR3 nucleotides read TGTGCCAGCAGCTTGGTGGTCCGGGACTACAATGAGCAGTTCTTC.

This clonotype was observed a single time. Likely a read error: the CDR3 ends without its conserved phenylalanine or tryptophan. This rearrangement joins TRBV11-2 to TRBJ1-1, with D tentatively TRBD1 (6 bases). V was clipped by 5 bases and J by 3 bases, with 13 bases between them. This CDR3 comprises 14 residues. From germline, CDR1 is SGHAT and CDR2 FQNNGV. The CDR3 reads CASSLAGQYTEAFY. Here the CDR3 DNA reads TGTGCCAGCAGCCTAGCGGGACAATACACTGAAGCTTTCTAT.

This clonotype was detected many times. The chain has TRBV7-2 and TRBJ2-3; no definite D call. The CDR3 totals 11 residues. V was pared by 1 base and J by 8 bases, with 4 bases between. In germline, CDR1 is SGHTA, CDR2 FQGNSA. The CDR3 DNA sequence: TGTGCCAGCAGCTTAGGGGGTACGCAGTATTTT. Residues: CASSLGGTQYF.

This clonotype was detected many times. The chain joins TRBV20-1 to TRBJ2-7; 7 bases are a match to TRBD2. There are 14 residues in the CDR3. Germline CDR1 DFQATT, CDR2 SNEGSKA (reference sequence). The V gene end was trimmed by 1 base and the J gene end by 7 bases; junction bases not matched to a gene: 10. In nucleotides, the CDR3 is TGCAGTGCTAGAGGCCTAGCGGAGAACGGGGAGCAGTACTTC. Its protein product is CSARGLAENGEQYF.

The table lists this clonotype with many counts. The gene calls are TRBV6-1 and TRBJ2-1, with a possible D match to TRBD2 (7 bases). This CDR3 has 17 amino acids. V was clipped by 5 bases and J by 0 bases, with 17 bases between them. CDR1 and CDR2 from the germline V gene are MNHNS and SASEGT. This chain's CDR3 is CASSYNPGGLSYNEQFF. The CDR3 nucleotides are TGTGCCAGCAGTTATAATCCGGGGGGCCTCTCCTACAATGAGCAGTTCTTC.

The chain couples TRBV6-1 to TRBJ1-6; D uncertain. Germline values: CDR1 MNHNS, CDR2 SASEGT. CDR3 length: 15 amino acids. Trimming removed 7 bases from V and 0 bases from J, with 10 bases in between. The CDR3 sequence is CASIQTSSYNSPLHF. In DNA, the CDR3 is TGTGCCAGCATTCAGACAAGCTCCTATAATTCACCCCTCCACTTT.

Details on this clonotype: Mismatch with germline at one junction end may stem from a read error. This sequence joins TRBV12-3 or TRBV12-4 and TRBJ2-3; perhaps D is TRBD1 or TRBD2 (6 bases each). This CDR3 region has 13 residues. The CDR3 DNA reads TGTGCCAGCATTTTAGAGGGGGGCGTAACGCAGTATTTT. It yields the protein CASILEGGVTQYF.

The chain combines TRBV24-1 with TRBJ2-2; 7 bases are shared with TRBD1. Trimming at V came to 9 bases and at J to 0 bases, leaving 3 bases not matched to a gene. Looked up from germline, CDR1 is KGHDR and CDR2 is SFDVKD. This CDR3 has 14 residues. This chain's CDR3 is CATSGTANTGELFF. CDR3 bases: TGTGCCACCTCCGGGACAGCGAACACCGGGGAGCTGTTTTTT.

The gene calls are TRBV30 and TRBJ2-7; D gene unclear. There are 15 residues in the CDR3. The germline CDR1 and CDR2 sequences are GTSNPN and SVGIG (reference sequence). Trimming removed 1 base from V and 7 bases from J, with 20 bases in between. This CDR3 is CAWSAAGDNYAEQYF. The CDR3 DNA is TGTGCCTGGAGTGCAGCAGGAGATAATTACGCGGAGCAGTACTTC.

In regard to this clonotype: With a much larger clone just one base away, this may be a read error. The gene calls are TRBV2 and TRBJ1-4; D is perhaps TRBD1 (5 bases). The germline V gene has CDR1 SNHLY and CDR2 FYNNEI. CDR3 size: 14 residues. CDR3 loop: CASSERQGNEKLVF. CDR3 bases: TGTGCCAGCAGTGAAAGGCAGGGAAATGAAAAACTGGTTTTT.

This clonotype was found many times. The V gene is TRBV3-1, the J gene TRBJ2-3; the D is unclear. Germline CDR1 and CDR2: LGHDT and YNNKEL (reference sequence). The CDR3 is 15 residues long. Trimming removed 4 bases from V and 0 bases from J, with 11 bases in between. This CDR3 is CASSPQQMSTDTQYF. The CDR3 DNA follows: TGTGCCAGCAGCCCCCAACAGATGAGCACAGATACGCAGTATTTT.

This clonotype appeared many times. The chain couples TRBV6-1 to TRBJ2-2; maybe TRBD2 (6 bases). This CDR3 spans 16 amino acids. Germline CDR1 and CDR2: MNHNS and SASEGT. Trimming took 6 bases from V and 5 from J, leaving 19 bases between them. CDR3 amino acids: CASRPLGSGSTGELFF. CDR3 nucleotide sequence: TGTGCCAGCAGACCCCTAGGTAGCGGTTCTACCGGGGAGCTGTTTTTT.

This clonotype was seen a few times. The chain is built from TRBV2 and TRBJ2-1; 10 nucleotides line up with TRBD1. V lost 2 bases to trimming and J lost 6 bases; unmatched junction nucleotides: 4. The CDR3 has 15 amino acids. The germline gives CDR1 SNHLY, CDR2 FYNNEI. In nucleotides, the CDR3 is TGTGCCAGCAGTGAACCCGACAGGGGGCGCAATGAGCAGTTCTTC. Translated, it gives CASSEPDRGRNEQFF.

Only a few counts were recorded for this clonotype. CDR3 region: CASSLVPFPSTDTQYF. The CDR3 DNA reads as TGTGCCAGCAGCTTAGTTCCCTTCCCCAGCACAGATACGCAGTATTTT. The V gene is TRBV7-8, the J gene TRBJ2-3; the D is unclear. Germline V gene lookup returns CDR1 SGHVS and CDR2 FQNEAQ. Trimming left V 1 base short and J 0 bases short, with 11 bases between. CDR3 length: 16 residues.

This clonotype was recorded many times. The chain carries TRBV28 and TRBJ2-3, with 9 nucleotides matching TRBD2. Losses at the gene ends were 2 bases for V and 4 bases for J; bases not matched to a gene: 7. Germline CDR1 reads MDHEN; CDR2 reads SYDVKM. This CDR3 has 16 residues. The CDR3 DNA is TGTGCCAGCAGTTTAGGGAGCGGGGGGAGGGCAGATACGCAGTATTTT. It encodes CASSLGSGGRADTQYF.

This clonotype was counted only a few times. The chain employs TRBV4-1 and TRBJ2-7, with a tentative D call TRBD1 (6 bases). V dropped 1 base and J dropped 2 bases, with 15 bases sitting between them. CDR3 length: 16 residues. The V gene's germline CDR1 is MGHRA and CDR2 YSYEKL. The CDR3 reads CASSQVTGFTPYEQYF. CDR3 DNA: TGCGCCAGCAGCCAAGTTACAGGGTTCACCCCCTACGAGCAGTACTTC.

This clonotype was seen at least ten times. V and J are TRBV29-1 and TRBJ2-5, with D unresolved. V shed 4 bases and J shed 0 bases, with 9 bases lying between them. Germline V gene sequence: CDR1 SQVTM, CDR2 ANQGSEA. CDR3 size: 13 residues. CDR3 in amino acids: CSVAAGYQETQYF. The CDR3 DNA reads TGCAGCGTTGCCGCCGGCTACCAAGAGACCCAGTACTTC. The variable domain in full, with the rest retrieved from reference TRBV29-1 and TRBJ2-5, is SAVISQKPSRDICQRGTSLTIQCQVDSQVTMMFWYRQQPGQSLTLIATANQGSEATYESGFVIDKFPISRPNLTFSTLTVSNMSPEDSSIYLCSVAAGYQETQYFGPGTRLLVL.